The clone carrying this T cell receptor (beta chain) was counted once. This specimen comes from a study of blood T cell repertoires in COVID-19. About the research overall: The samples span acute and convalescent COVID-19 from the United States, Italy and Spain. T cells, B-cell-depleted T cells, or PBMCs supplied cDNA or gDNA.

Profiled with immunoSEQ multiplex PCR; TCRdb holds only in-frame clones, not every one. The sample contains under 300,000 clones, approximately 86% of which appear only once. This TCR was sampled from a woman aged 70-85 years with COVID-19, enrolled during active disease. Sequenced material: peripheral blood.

CDR3 bases: TGTGCCAGCAGCGTGGCAGGGGGCGCCGCGCAAGAGACCCAGTACTTC. Translated, it gives CASSVAGGAAQETQYF. The chain combines TRBV5-8 with TRBJ2-5; 8 nucleotides match TRBD1. V was pared by 4 bases and J by 2 bases, with 10 bases of the junction left unmatched. The CDR3 is made up of 16 amino acids. Germline V CDR1 and CDR2: SGHTS, YDEGEE.